This T cell receptor beta chain is drawn from a study of response to subunit inactivated influenza vaccine. In TCRdb, the RT-PCR reads were re-called with MiXCR into one record per CDR3 protein. The data hold 650,000 to 800,000 distinct CDR3 sequences, with roughly 14% observed a single time. Germline V gives CDR1 MNHEY, CDR2 SMNVEV (reference sequence). Trimming took off 5 bases at V and 2 bases at J, with 13 bases between the two ends. This CDR3 has 14 amino acids. The rearrangement joins TRBV27 to TRBJ2-7; D may be TRBD1 or TRBD2 (6 bases each). This receptor was obtained from a man over 45 who received an inactivated influenza vaccine. The source material was PBMCs from blood, sampled roughly 15 days before vaccination. CDR3 coding DNA: TGTGCCAGCAGTGCAGATGGGGGGCCCTACGAGCAGTACTTC. Translating gives CASSADGGPYEQYF.